One sample yielded the 23 T cell receptor beta chains listed below, sequenced in a study of human T cells and chemical hapten exposure. TCRdb recomputed calls from the RACE reads with MiXCR, one row per CDR3 protein. The sample carries some 59,000 distinct CDR3 sequences, 11% recorded once. Time point defined: pre-sensitization, week 0. Indicated treatment: therapeutic diphenylcyclopropenone sensitization with weekly scalp DPC. The material was whole blood, obtained in connection with sensitization to the hapten diphenylcyclopropenone (DPC). These receptors were collected from a middle-aged woman with alopecia areata. Some clones in this sample may be carry-over from other donors' samples.

In its sample, this clonotype was seen a few times. This sequence joins TRBV20-1 and TRBJ1-2; D uncertain. The CDR3 totals 12 residues. The germline V gene has CDR1 DFQATT and CDR2 SNEGSKA (reference sequence). The V and J ends lost 4 bases and 4 bases respectively, with 10 bases between them. CDR3 residues: CSATPGAYGYTF. The CDR3 coding sequence is TGCAGTGCTACCCCGGGTGCCTATGGCTACACCTTC.

This clonotype was recorded many times. The V call is TRBV2, the J call TRBJ2-2, with D possibly being TRBD1 (6 bases). The V and J ends lost 5 bases and 5 bases respectively, with 9 bases between them. Germline CDR1 is SNHLY and CDR2 is FYNNEI. CDR3 length equals 13 residues. The CDR3 loop reads CASSIDRTGELFF. For the CDR3, the DNA is TGTGCCAGCAGTATCGACAGGACCGGGGAGCTGTTTTTT.

J is TRBJ1-1 and V is TRBV30; 8 nucleotides align to TRBD1. Trimming took 3 bases from V and 11 from J; bases not matched to a gene: 8. The germline V gene encodes CDR1 GTSNPN and CDR2 SVGIG (reference sequence). This CDR3 spans 12 amino acids. The CDR3 DNA is TGTGCCTGGAGATCCAGGACAGGGAAGGCTTTCTTT. Residues: CAWRSRTGKAFF. Together with reference TRBV30 and TRBJ1-1, the CDR3 gives the full variable domain: SQTIHQWPATLVQPVGSPLSLECTVEGTSNPNLYWYRQAAGRGLQLLFYSVGIGQISSEVPQNLSASRPQDRQFILSSKKLLLSDSGFYLCAWRSRTGKAFFGQGTRLTVV.

This clonotype was observed many times. The chain couples TRBV12-5 to TRBJ1-4; the D gene is possibly TRBD1 (6 bases). Between the trimmed V and J ends, which lost 2 bases and 5 bases, there was a span of 27 bases. Germline values: CDR1 LGHNT, CDR2 FRNRAP. The CDR3 has 20 residues. The CDR3 region has the DNA TGTGCTAGTGGTTTGACCTCCGGCCTTCAACCGAGGGGGGGGAATGAAAAACTGTTTTTT. Residues: CASGLTSGLQPRGGNEKLFF.

This clonotype has just a few counts. V gene TRBV12-3 or TRBV12-4 combines with J gene TRBJ1-1, with D unresolved. The CDR3 runs 14 residues. V lost 0 bases to trimming and J lost 5 bases, with 10 bases between them. The CDR3 nucleotides are TGTGCCAGCAGTTTAGCCCCGACGGGGACTGAAGCTTTCTTT. This gives the protein CASSLAPTGTEAFF.

This chain uses TRBV6-5 with TRBJ1-5; D gene uncertain. This CDR3 contains 15 residues. Germline V gene sequence: CDR1 MNHEY, CDR2 SVGAGI. V shed 1 base and J shed 0 bases, with 7 bases lying between them. The DNA of the CDR3 is TGTGCCAGCAGTTACTTGGCAAATAGCAATCAGCCCCAGCATTTT. Its translation is CASSYLANSNQPQHF.

This clonotype was observed at least ten times. The rearrangement links TRBV18 to TRBJ2-3, with a weak D call TRBD1 (7 bases). V lost 4 bases and J 5 bases, leaving 10 bases between the germline ends. Germline V gene sequence: CDR1 KGHSH, CDR2 LQKENI. The CDR3 covers 13 residues. This CDR3 reads CASSRRGQDTQYF. CDR3 DNA: TGTGCCAGCTCACGGAGGGGGCAAGATACGCAGTATTTT.

This clonotype was detected many times. Written as DNA, the CDR3 is TGTGCCAGCAGTTTCAAGGCGGGGGCAAGCGATTCACCCCTCCACTTT. Residues: CASSFKAGASDSPLHF. J is TRBJ1-6 and V is TRBV27; tentative D call: TRBD1 (6 bases). The CDR3 consists of 16 residues. The germline gives CDR1 MNHEY, CDR2 SMNVEV (reference sequence). Trimming pared 3 bases from V and 8 bases from J, leaving 17 bases between.

The CDR3 DNA sequence: TGTGCCAGCAGTGGGTCACAGGGATTCGAAAAACTGTTTTTT. Protein product: CASSGSQGFEKLFF. The chain recombines TRBV2 with TRBJ1-4; maybe TRBD1 (6 bases). Germline CDR1 is SNHLY and CDR2 is FYNNEI. V lost 4 bases to trimming and J lost 8 bases, with 14 bases between them. This CDR3 is built from 14 residues.

This clonotype was recorded at least ten times. This chain uses TRBV19 with TRBJ2-1; D might be TRBD1 or TRBD2, each matching 5 bases. The length of the CDR3 is 13 residues. V was clipped by 3 bases and J by 9 bases, with 12 bases between them. Germline V gives CDR1 LNHDA, CDR2 SQIVND (reference sequence). The CDR3 DNA reads as TGTGCCAGTAGTATGGGGGAGATCAGTGAGCAGTTCTTC. It encodes CASSMGEISEQFF. Full variable domain (missing parts from reference TRBV19 and TRBJ2-1): DGGITQSPKYLFRKEGQNVTLSCEQNLNHDAMYWYRQDPGQGLRLIYYSQIVNDFQKGDIAEGYSVSREKKESFPLTVTSAQKNPTAFYLCASSMGEISEQFFGPGTRLTVL.

The chain links TRBV4-3 to TRBJ1-5; D is uncertain. CDR1 and CDR2 from the germline V gene are LGHNA and YSLEER. The CDR3 has 14 amino acids. V was cut by 1 base and J by 2 bases, with 6 bases left in between. The CDR3 spells CASSQGMGNQPQHF. CDR3 nucleotides: TGCGCCAGCAGCCAAGGTATGGGCAATCAGCCCCAGCATTTT.

This clonotype was recorded a few times. This sequence joins TRBV6-1 and TRBJ2-3; D may match TRBD1 or TRBD2 (5 bases each). The CDR3 totals 16 residues. Trimming removed 5 bases from V and 6 bases from J, with 21 bases in between. The germline V gene encodes CDR1 MNHNS and CDR2 SASEGT. The CDR3 loop reads CASSSLRGEGLDTQYF. As DNA, the CDR3 is TGTGCCAGCAGTTCCCTCCGGGGCGAGGGGTTGGATACGCAGTATTTT.

This clonotype was picked up a small number of times. V and J are TRBV28 and TRBJ1-1; possible D gene TRBD1, 6 bases. V dropped 8 bases and J dropped 0 bases, with 16 bases sitting between them. The V gene's germline CDR1 is MDHEN and CDR2 SYDVKM. The CDR3 spans 15 residues. DNA for the CDR3: TGTGCCAGCTGGCGGGGGGCGGATATGAACACTGAAGCTTTCTTT. This sequence encodes CASWRGADMNTEAFF.

The chain is built from TRBV28 and TRBJ2-3; 8 bases map to TRBD1. This CDR3 is built from 16 residues. V gave up 0 bases and J gave up 2 bases; unmatched junction bases: 4. CDR1 and CDR2 from the germline V gene are MDHEN and SYDVKM. This chain's CDR3 is CASSLWTGASTDTQYF. The CDR3 DNA is TGTGCCAGCAGTTTATGGACAGGGGCGTCCACAGATACGCAGTATTTT.

This clonotype has just a few counts. This chain links TRBV29-1 with TRBJ1-2; D not resolved. The germline V gene encodes CDR1 SQVTM and CDR2 ANQGSEA. Trimming took 2 bases from V and 4 from J, leaving 14 bases between them. The CDR3 sequence is 14 residues long. The CDR3 DNA reads TGCAGCGTTGAAAGTAGAGGGCTTGGCTATGGCTACACCTTC. Translated: CSVESRGLGYGYTF.

The genes are TRBV6-5 and TRBJ1-1; D is undetermined. V lost 6 bases and J 1 base, leaving 6 bases between the germline ends. This CDR3 region has 12 residues. CDR1 MNHEY and CDR2 SVGAGI come from the germline V gene. The CDR3 spells CASRRGNTEAFF. CDR3 bases: TGTGCCAGCAGGCGGGGGAACACTGAAGCTTTCTTT.

This clonotype was observed at least ten times. CDR3 nucleotide sequence: TGTGCCAGCAGCCTCGGGACTAGCGGGGTGACCCAGTACTTC. Translating it yields CASSLGTSGVTQYF. This sequence joins TRBV7-2 and TRBJ2-5, with TRBD2 matching over 13 bases. V shed 5 bases, J shed 7 bases, and the junction held 4 bases outside the gene matches. Germline CDR1 SGHTA, CDR2 FQGNSA. This CDR3 has 14 residues.

There are a few counts of this clonotype. The chain recombines TRBV19 with TRBJ2-3; D perhaps matches TRBD2 (6 bases). The CDR3 covers 16 residues. Trimming shortened V by 3 bases and J by 0 bases, and 13 bases separated the two germline ends. Looked up from germline, CDR1 is LNHDA and CDR2 is SQIVND (reference sequence). The CDR3 is CASSISPGGSTDTQYF. The DNA of the CDR3 is TGTGCCAGTAGTATCTCGCCTGGGGGGAGCACAGATACGCAGTATTTT.

This clonotype was seen repeatedly, ten times or more. The chain joins TRBV28 to TRBJ2-3, with TRBD2 matching over 10 bases. The V gene end was trimmed by 5 bases and the J gene end by 2 bases; junction bases not matched to a gene: 7. The CDR3 consists of 16 residues. CDR1 and CDR2 (germline): MDHEN, SYDVKM. The CDR3 loop is CASSRIAGGLTDTQYF. In DNA form, the CDR3 reads TGTGCCAGCAGTCGAATAGCGGGAGGCCTCACAGATACGCAGTATTTT.

This clonotype was seen only a few times. The genes are TRBV5-1 and TRBJ2-2, with 14 nucleotides matching TRBD2. CDR1 and CDR2 (germline): SGHRS, YFSETQ. V lost 5 bases and J lost 4; bases outside the gene matches: 10. This CDR3 region has 18 residues. CDR3 DNA sequence: TGCGCCAGCAGGTTCGGACTAGCGGGAGGTAACAGCACCGGGGAGCTGTTTTTT. Translating it yields CASRFGLAGGNSTGELFF.

At least ten counts were recorded for this clonotype. V usage is TRBV20-1 and J usage is TRBJ2-3; D perhaps matches TRBD2 (7 bases). From germline, CDR1 is DFQATT and CDR2 SNEGSKA (reference sequence). The CDR3 is 15 amino acids. V lost 3 bases to trimming and J lost 0 bases, with 13 bases between them. CDR3 in amino acids: CSASGGPLSTDTQYF. CDR3 coding DNA: TGCAGTGCTAGCGGGGGGCCCTTAAGCACAGATACGCAGTATTTT.

This chain links TRBV30 with TRBJ1-2; D not certain. Trimming removed 4 bases from V and 5 bases from J, with 14 bases in between. The CDR3 contains 13 residues. Germline lookup yields CDR1 GTSNPN and CDR2 SVGIG (reference sequence). Here the CDR3 reads CAWKSPYFYGYTF. For the CDR3, the DNA is TGTGCCTGGAAAAGTCCCTATTTTTATGGCTACACCTTC.

This clonotype was detected ten times or more. The chain has TRBV19 and TRBJ2-1; possible D gene TRBD2, 8 bases. The CDR3 is 16 amino acids. V lost 8 bases and J 2 bases, leaving 19 bases between the germline ends. Germline V gives CDR1 LNHDA, CDR2 SQIVND (reference sequence). Here the CDR3 reads CASQISGTAPYNEQFF. CDR3 DNA: TGTGCCAGTCAAATTAGCGGGACAGCTCCCTACAATGAGCAGTTCTTC.